Below, 18 T cell receptor beta chains from the same sample are listed, as sequenced in a study of blood T cells in healthy people across ages. For the second PCR, which ran for 7 to 11 cycles, a sample-barcoded 5' primer and a J-beta primer mix were used. TCRdb reanalysed the 5' RACE reads using MiXCR and keeps one entry per CDR3 protein. The data show approximately 690,000 distinct CDR3 sequences, 40% to 50% seen once. Sequenced material: blood. Receptors originate from an elderly man in good health.

The V and J genes are TRBV7-2 and TRBJ1-4; tentatively, D is TRBD1 (5 bases). CDR3 size: 16 residues. Germline V gene data show CDR1 as SGHTA and CDR2 as FQGNSA. The V gene lost 5 bases and the J gene lost 0 bases, with 13 bases spanning the gap. The CDR3 protein is CASSPRTFATNEKLFF. The CDR3 coding sequence is TGTGCCAGCAGCCCCCGGACATTCGCAACTAATGAAAAACTGTTTTTT. Full variable domain (outside the CDR3, taken from reference TRBV7-2 and TRBJ1-4): GAGVSQSPSNKVTEKGKDVELRCDPISGHTALYWYRQSLGQGLEFLIYFQGNSAPDKSGLPSDRFSAERTGGSVSTLTIQRTQQEDSAVYLCASSPRTFATNEKLFFGSGTQLSVL.

The chain employs TRBV5-1 and TRBJ2-5; 7 nucleotides align to TRBD2. The V and J ends lost 4 bases and 9 bases, in that order; junction bases with no gene match: 12. This CDR3 contains 14 residues. Germline loops: CDR1 SGHRS, CDR2 YFSETQ. The CDR3 DNA sequence: TGCGCCAGCAGCGTCGCGGGAGCTCGGGAGGCCCAGTACTTC. It encodes CASSVAGAREAQYF.

The CDR3 DNA reads as TGCGCCAGCAGCTTGGCGCGGGGACAGGGGGGTGAGCAGTACTTC. This gives the protein CASSLARGQGGEQYF. The gene calls are TRBV5-1 and TRBJ2-5, with 11 positions matching TRBD1. Germline V gene data show CDR1 as SGHRS and CDR2 as YFSETQ. The CDR3 is made up of 15 amino acids. Unmatched junction bases numbered 9, after V lost 0 bases and J lost 11 bases.

This clonotype came up a few times. The V call is TRBV6-2 or TRBV6-3, the J call TRBJ2-1; 11 positions agree with TRBD1. J lost 2 bases, V lost 2 bases, and 14 bases had no gene match. CDR1 is MNHEY and CDR2 is SVGEGT in the germline V gene. The CDR3 is 20 amino acids. The CDR3 is CASSYRPGTGGGFPYNEQFF. The DNA of the CDR3 is TGTGCCAGCAGTTACCGTCCCGGGACAGGGGGTGGTTTTCCCTACAATGAGCAGTTCTTC.

The rearrangement links TRBV20-1 to TRBJ2-5; 9 positions agree with TRBD1. This CDR3 spans 14 amino acids. Looked up from germline, CDR1 is DFQATT and CDR2 is SNEGSKA (reference sequence). V was clipped by 6 bases and J by 4 bases; unmatched bases: 9. CDR3 region: CSAPGTGRGETQYF. CDR3 nucleotide sequence: TGCAGTGCACCGGGGACAGGGAGAGGAGAGACCCAGTACTTC.

CDR3 nucleotide sequence: TGCGCCAGCAGCTTCGGGACAGGGGGCGTTGGGCCCGGCACAGATACGCAGTATTTT. It specifies CASSFGTGGVGPGTDTQYF. The V call is TRBV5-1, the J call TRBJ2-3; 12 bases map to TRBD1. J gave up 1 base and V 2 bases, and 11 bases lay outside the gene matches. CDR3 length equals 19 residues. CDR1 and CDR2 from the germline V gene are SGHRS and YFSETQ.

This chain connects TRBV3-1 to TRBJ2-1; 8 nucleotides align to TRBD2. V was clipped by 3 bases and J by 4 bases; unmatched bases: 5. The CDR3 consists of 15 residues. Germline V gene data show CDR1 as LGHDT and CDR2 as YNNKEL (reference sequence). This CDR3 reads CASSQELAVYNEQFF. CDR3 bases: TGTGCCAGCAGCCAGGAACTAGCGGTTTACAATGAGCAGTTCTTC.

The chain couples TRBV27 to TRBJ2-1, with D maybe TRBD1 (5 bases). V shed 6 bases and J shed 4 bases, with 19 bases lying between them. This CDR3 has 16 residues. CDR1 is MNHEY and CDR2 is SMNVEV in the germline V gene (reference sequence). CDR3 sequence (DNA): TGTGCCAGCAGACAACATCAGGGCGGACAATACAATGAGCAGTTCTTC. Its protein product is CASRQHQGGQYNEQFF.

The genes are TRBV4-3 and TRBJ2-1, with D perhaps matching TRBD2 (5 bases). The DNA end favors TRBJ2-7, so the J call may be wrong. The CDR3 extends over 15 amino acids. CDR1 is LGHNA, CDR2 YSLEER, per germline. In DNA form, the CDR3 reads TGCGCCAGCAGCCAAACGGGGAGCTCCTACAATGAGCAGTACTTC. Its translation is CASSQTGSSYNEQYF.

This chain connects TRBV27 to TRBJ2-2, with no clear D. From germline, CDR1 is MNHEY and CDR2 SMNVEV (reference sequence). This CDR3 comprises 15 residues. The V and J ends lost 2 bases and 3 bases respectively, with 10 bases between them. CDR3 residues: CASSLDQPDTGELFF. The CDR3, as DNA: TGTGCCAGCAGTTTAGACCAGCCGGACACCGGGGAGCTGTTTTTT.

This clonotype was observed a few times. The V and J genes are TRBV5-1 and TRBJ2-7, with D possibly TRBD2 on 6 matching bases. The germline V gene encodes CDR1 SGHRS and CDR2 YFSETQ. The V end lost 2 bases, the J end lost 3 bases, and 12 bases lay between the germline ends. The CDR3 spans 14 residues. The CDR3 sequence: CASSLRSGYYEQYF. The DNA of the CDR3 is TGCGCCAGCAGCTTAAGAAGCGGGTACTACGAGCAGTACTTC.

This clonotype has ten or more counts. V gene TRBV12-3 or TRBV12-4 combines with J gene TRBJ2-5; possibly TRBD1 for D (5 bases). This CDR3 is 15 amino acids long. Trimming removed 7 bases at V and 4 bases at J, with 19 bases between. For the CDR3, the DNA is TGTGCCAGCACCGCAGGGTCTCAGGGTGGAGAGACCCAGTACTTC. This sequence encodes CASTAGSQGGETQYF.

This clonotype was observed many times. The genes are TRBV12-3 or TRBV12-4 and TRBJ1-2, with 8 bases matching TRBD1. CDR3 length equals 16 residues. Losses at the gene ends were 5 bases for V and 8 bases for J; bases not matched to a gene: 16. CDR3 in amino acids: CASSPFTGTGWAGYTF. The CDR3 bases are TGTGCCAGCAGTCCATTTACCGGGACAGGTTGGGCCGGCTACACCTTC.

This clonotype was seen a few times. The rearrangement links TRBV7-2 to TRBJ2-3; TRBD2 matches at 8 bases. This CDR3 has 18 amino acids. CDR1 SGHTA and CDR2 FQGNSA come from the germline V gene. V was clipped by 6 bases and J by 3 bases; unmatched bases: 17. In nucleotides, the CDR3 is TGTGCCAGCAGACAAGCGGGGGCCGGGACTCGAAATACAGATACGCAGTATTTT. The encoded protein is CASRQAGAGTRNTDTQYF.

The chain recombines TRBV9 with TRBJ1-2; D not certain. Germline CDR1 SGDLS, CDR2 YYNGEE. V shed 0 bases and J shed 4 bases, with 10 bases lying between them. The CDR3 has 14 residues. The DNA of the CDR3 is TGTGCCAGCAGCGTAGCCGAGGGAACCTATGGCTACACCTTC. Translating it yields CASSVAEGTYGYTF.

The chain recombines TRBV2 with TRBJ1-1; 7 bases are shared with TRBD1. This CDR3 is built from 13 residues. V lost 8 bases and J lost 2; bases outside the gene matches: 5. Per germline, CDR1 SNHLY and CDR2 FYNNEI. The CDR3: CASLRDSNTEAFF. The CDR3 DNA reads as TGTGCCAGCCTCCGGGACAGTAACACTGAAGCTTTCTTT.

This rearrangement joins TRBV6-5 to TRBJ1-6; the match to TRBD1 covers 12 bases. The CDR3 length is 15 residues. V was clipped by 6 bases and J by 10 bases; unmatched bases: 7. The germline V gene has CDR1 MNHEY and CDR2 SVGAGI. The CDR3 region is CASSLGQGAWSPLHF. The DNA for the CDR3 is TGTGCCAGCAGCCTGGGACAGGGGGCATGGTCACCCCTCCACTTT.

The rearrangement joins TRBV20-1 to TRBJ2-5, with D possibly being TRBD1 (6 bases). The CDR3 consists of 12 residues. Trimming removed 6 bases from V and 5 bases from J, with 13 bases in between. Germline V CDR1 and CDR2: DFQATT, SNEGSKA (reference sequence). The CDR3: CSARDMVETQYF. In DNA, the CDR3 is TGCAGTGCCAGGGACATGGTGGAGACCCAGTACTTC.